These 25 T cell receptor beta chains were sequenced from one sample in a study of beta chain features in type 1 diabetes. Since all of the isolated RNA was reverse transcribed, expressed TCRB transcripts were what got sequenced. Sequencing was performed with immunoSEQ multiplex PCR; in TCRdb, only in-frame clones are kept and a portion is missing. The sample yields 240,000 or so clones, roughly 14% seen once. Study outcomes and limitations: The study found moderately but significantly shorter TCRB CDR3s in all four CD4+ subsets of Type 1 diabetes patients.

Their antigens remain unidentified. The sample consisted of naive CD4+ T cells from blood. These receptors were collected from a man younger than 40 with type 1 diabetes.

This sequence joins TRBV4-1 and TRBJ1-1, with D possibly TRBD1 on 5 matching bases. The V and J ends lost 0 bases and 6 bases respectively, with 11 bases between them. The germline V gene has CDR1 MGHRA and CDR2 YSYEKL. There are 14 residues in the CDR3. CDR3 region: CASSQDTGVAEAFF. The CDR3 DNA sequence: TGCGCCAGCAGCCAAGATACGGGGGTTGCTGAAGCTTTCTTT.

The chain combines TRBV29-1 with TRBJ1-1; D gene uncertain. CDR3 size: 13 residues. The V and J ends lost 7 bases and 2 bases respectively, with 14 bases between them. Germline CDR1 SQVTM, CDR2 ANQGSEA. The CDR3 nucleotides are TGCAGCGCCGGCGGGCAGACAAACACTGAAGCTTTCTTT. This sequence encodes CSAGGQTNTEAFF.

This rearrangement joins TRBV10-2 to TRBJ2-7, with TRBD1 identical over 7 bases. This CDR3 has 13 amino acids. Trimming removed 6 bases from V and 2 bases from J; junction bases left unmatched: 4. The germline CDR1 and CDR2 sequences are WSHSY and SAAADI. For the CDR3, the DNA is TGCGCCAGCAGGTCGGGACAGCCCTACGAGCAGTACTTC. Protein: CASRSGQPYEQYF.

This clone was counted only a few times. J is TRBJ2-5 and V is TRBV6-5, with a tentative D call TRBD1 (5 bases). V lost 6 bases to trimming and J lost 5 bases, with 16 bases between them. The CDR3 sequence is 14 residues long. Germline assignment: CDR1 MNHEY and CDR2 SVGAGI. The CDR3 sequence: CASRQQATVETQYF. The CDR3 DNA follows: TGTGCCAGCAGACAACAGGCCACTGTGGAGACCCAGTACTTC.

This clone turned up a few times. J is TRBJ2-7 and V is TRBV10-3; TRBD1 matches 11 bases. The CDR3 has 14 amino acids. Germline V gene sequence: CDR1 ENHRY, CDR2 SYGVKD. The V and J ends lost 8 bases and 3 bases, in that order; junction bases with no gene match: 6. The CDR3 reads CAIGGGQGDYEQYF. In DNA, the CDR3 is TGTGCCATCGGAGGGGGACAGGGGGACTACGAGCAGTACTTC.

The CDR3 sequence: CASSLDRDVYF. The DNA for the CDR3 is TGTGCCAGCAGTTTGGACAGGGATGTGTACTTC. J is TRBJ2-7 and V is TRBV6-5; 8 bases agree with TRBD1. V shed 4 bases and J 12 bases; nucleotides not matched to a gene: 5. This CDR3 region has 11 residues. The germline CDR1 and CDR2 sequences are MNHEY and SVGAGI.

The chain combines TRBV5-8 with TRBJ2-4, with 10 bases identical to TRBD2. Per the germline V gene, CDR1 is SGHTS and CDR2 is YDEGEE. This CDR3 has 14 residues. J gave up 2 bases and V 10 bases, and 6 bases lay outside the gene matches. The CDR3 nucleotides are TGTGCCTCGGAGCGGGGGGGCACCAAAAACATTCAGTACTTC. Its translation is CASERGGTKNIQYF.

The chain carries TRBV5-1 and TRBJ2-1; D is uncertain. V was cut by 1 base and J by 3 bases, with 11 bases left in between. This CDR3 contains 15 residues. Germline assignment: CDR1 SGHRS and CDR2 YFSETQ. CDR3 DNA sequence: TGCGCCAGCAGCTTGTGGGCGTTGGACTACAATGAGCAGTTCTTC. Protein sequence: CASSLWALDYNEQFF.

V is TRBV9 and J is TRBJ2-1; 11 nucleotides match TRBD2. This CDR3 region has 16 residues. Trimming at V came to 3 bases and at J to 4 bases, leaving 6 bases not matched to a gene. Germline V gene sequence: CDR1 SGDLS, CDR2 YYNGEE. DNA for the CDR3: TGTGCCAGCAGCGACCGGATAGCGGGGGGGTACAATGAGCAGTTCTTC. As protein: CASSDRIAGGYNEQFF.

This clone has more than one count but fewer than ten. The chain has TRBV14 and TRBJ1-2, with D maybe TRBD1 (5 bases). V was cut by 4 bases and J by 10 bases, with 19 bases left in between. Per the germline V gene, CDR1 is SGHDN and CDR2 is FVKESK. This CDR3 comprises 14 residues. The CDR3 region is CASSPLGASMVYTF. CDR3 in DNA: TGTGCCAGCAGCCCCCTAGGGGCCTCTATGGTCTACACCTTC.

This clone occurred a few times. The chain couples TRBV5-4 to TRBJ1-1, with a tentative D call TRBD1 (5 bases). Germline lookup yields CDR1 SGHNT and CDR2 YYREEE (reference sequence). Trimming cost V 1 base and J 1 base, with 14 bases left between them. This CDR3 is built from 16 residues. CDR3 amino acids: CASSLWSAGRNTEAFF. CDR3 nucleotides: TGTGCCAGCAGCTTGTGGTCTGCAGGGCGGAACACTGAAGCTTTCTTT.

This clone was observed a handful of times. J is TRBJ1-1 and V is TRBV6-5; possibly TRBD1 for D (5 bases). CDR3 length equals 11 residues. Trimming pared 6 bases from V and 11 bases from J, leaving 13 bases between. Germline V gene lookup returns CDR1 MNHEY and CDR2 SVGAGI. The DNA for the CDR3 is TGTGCCAGCAGCCGGGGGGGTGAGGCTTTCTTT. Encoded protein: CASSRGGEAFF.

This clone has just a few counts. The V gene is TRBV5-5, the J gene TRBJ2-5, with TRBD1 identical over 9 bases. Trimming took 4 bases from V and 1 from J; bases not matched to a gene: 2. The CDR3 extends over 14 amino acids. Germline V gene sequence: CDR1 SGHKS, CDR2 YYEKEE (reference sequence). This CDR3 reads CASSPTGGQETQYF. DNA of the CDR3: TGTGCCAGCAGCCCGACAGGGGGCCAAGAGACCCAGTACTTC.

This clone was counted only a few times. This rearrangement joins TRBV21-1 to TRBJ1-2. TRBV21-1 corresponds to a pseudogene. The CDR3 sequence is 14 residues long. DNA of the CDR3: TGTGCCAGCAGACGAGGGGGAGGGAAGAAAGGCTACACCTTC. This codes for CASRRGGGKKGYTF.

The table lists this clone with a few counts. CDR3 nucleotides: TGCAGCGTTGCGTTCACTAGCGGGGGGTACAATGAGCAGTTCTTC. Its translation: CSVAFTSGGYNEQFF. This chain joins TRBV29-1 and TRBJ2-1; 12 bases are shared with TRBD2. Germline V gives CDR1 SQVTM, CDR2 ANQGSEA. J gave up 4 bases and V 4 bases, and 5 bases lay outside the gene matches. The CDR3 extends over 15 amino acids.

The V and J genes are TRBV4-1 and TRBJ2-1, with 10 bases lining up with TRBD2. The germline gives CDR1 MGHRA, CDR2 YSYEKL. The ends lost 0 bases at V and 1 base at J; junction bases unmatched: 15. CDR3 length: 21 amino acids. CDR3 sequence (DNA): TGCGCCAGCAGCCAAGAGCTAGCGGGAGTATTTATGGAGAGTTCCTACAATGAGCAGTTCTTC. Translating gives CASSQELAGVFMESSYNEQFF.

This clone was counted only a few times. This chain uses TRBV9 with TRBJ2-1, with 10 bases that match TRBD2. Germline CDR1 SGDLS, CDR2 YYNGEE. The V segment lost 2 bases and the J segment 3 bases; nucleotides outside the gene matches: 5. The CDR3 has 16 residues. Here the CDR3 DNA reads TGTGCCAGCAGCGTCGCTAGCGGGGGTTACTACAATGAGCAGTTCTTC. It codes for CASSVASGGYYNEQFF.

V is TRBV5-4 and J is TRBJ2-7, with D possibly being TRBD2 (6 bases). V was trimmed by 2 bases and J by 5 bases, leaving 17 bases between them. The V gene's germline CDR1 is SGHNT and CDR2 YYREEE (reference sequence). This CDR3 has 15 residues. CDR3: CASSLELGLPNEQYF. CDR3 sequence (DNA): TGTGCCAGCAGCTTAGAGTTGGGACTCCCCAACGAGCAGTACTTC.

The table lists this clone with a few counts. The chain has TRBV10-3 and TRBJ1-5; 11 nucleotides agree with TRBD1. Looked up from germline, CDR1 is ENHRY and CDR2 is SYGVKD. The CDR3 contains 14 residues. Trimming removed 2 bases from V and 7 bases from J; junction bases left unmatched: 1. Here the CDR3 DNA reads TGTGCCATCAGTGAGGGACAGGGGGCCCAGCCCCAGCATTTT. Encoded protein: CAISEGQGAQPQHF.

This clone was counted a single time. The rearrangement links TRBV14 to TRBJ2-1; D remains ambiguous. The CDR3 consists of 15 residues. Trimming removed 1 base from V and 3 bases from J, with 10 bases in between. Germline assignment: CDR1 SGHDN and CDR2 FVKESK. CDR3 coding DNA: TGTGCCAGCAGCCAAGTTTTATCGCGCTACAATGAGCAGTTCTTC. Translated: CASSQVLSRYNEQFF.

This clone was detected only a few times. CDR3 loop: CASSRTSGASTDTQYF. The CDR3 DNA follows: TGTGCCAGCAGTCGGACTAGCGGGGCGAGCACAGATACGCAGTATTTT. V is TRBV4-2 and J is TRBJ2-3, with 12 positions matching TRBD2. The CDR3 covers 16 residues. J gave up 0 bases and V 6 bases, and 4 bases lay outside the gene matches. Germline values: CDR1 LGHNA, CDR2 YNFKEQ.

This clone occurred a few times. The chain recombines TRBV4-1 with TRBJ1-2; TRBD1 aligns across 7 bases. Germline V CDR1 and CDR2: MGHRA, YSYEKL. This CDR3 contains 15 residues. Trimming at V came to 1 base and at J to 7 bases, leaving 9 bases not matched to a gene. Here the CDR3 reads CASSQGGDRARGYTF. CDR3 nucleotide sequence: TGCGCCAGCAGCCAAGGAGGCGACAGGGCGCGTGGCTACACCTTC.

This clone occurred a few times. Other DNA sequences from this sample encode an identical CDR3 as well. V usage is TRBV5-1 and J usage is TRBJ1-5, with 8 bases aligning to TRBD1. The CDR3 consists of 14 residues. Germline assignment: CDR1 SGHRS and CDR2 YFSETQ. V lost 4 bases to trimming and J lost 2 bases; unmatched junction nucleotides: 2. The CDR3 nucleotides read TGCGCCAGCAGCCCGGGACAGGGCAATCAGCCCCAGCATTTT. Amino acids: CASSPGQGNQPQHF.

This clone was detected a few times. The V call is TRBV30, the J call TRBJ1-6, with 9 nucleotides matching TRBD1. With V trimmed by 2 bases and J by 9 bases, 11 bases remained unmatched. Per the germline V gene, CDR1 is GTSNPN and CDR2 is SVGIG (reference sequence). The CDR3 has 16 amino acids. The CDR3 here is CAWSRRRGQGGSPLHF. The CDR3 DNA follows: TGTGCCTGGAGTAGACGCCGGGGACAGGGTGGTTCACCCCTCCACTTT.

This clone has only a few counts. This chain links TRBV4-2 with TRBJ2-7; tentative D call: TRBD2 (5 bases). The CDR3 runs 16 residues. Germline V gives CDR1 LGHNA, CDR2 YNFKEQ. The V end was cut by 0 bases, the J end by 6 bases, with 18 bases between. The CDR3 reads CASSQEVPPLATEQYF. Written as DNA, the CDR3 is TGTGCCAGCAGCCAAGAGGTCCCCCCGCTAGCCACCGAGCAGTACTTC.